Presented here are 19 T cell receptor beta chains from one specimen sequenced in a study of PD-1 blockade in mismatch repair-deficient tumors. Clones were sequenced by immunoSEQ multiplex PCR, and TCRdb holds only the in-frame ones, with some missing. The sample carries 95,000 to 150,000 clones, 86% recorded once. Sequenced material: peripheral blood, taken 44 weeks after starting pembrolizumab. Source of these receptors: an adult with mismatch repair-deficient cancer.

Regarding this clone: The identical CDR3 is also encoded by other nucleotide sequences in the sample. This chain joins TRBV7-9 and TRBJ2-7, with unresolved D. The ends were cut back, 1 base at V and 2 bases at J, with 3 bases in the middle. This CDR3 contains 12 residues. From germline, CDR1 is SEHNR and CDR2 FQNEAQ (reference sequence). The chain's CDR3 is CASSLGAYEQYF. The CDR3 DNA is TGTGCCAGCAGCTTAGGGGCCTACGAGCAGTACTTC.

The rearrangement uses TRBV5-8 and TRBJ2-5; D is unclear. With 3 bases removed from V and 1 base from J, the gap between germline ends came to 10 bases. Germline V lookup: CDR1 SGHTS, CDR2 YDEGEE. The CDR3 has 14 residues. In DNA, the CDR3 is TGTGCCAGCAGCTCTCCTTATAGCCAAGAGACCCAGTACTTC. Amino acids: CASSSPYSQETQYF.

The chain couples TRBV6-6 to TRBJ2-7, with D perhaps TRBD1 (6 bases). The V and J ends lost 2 bases and 4 bases respectively, with 12 bases between them. This CDR3 contains 14 residues. CDR1 is MNHNY, CDR2 SVGAGI, per germline (reference sequence). The CDR3 sequence is CASSYTGIRYEQYF. CDR3 bases: TGTGCCAGCAGTTACACAGGGATCCGTTACGAGCAGTACTTC.

V gene TRBV21-1 combines with J gene TRBJ2-5. TRBV21-1 is a known pseudogene. The CDR3 is made up of 15 amino acids. CDR3 nucleotide sequence: TGTGCCAGCAGCAAAGGACCGACCGGCCAAGAGACCCAGTACTTC. This translates into CASSKGPTGQETQYF.

This rearrangement joins TRBV4-2 to TRBJ2-4; tentatively, D is TRBD2 (5 bases). V was clipped by 0 bases and J by 3 bases, with 15 bases between them. The CDR3 sequence is 17 residues long. CDR1 LGHNA and CDR2 YNFKEQ come from the germline V gene. The CDR3 spells CASSQERAYRGKNIQYF. DNA for the CDR3: TGTGCCAGCAGCCAAGAACGGGCCTACCGGGGCAAAAACATTCAGTACTTC.

As DNA, the CDR3 is TGCAGCGTTGTAGGGTCCGGGGAGCTGTTTTTT. Protein: CSVVGSGELFF. The rearrangement uses TRBV29-1 and TRBJ2-2; D remains ambiguous. Germline V gene lookup returns CDR1 SQVTM and CDR2 ANQGSEA. This CDR3 region has 11 residues. The germline V and J ends were trimmed by 4 bases and 6 bases, with 6 bases remaining between them.

The chain links TRBV28 to TRBJ2-7; 10 positions agree with TRBD1. Germline CDR1 reads MDHEN; CDR2 reads SYDVKM. Trimming took 6 bases from V and 6 from J; bases not matched to a gene: 11. The CDR3 loop spans 15 amino acids. The CDR3 nucleotides are TGTGCCAGCAGGACCCCGGGACAGGGGTTGGTCGAGCAGTACTTC. Translated: CASRTPGQGLVEQYF.

The chain has TRBV2 and TRBJ1-5; 7 bases match TRBD1. V lost 0 bases and J lost 4; bases outside the gene matches: 0. The V gene's germline CDR1 is SNHLY and CDR2 FYNNEI. The CDR3 length is 14 residues. The CDR3, as DNA: TGTGCCAGCAGTGAAGCGACAGGGAATCAGCCCCAGCATTTT. This sequence encodes CASSEATGNQPQHF.

This chain joins TRBV7-6 and TRBJ2-7; a possible D gene is TRBD1 (6 bases). This CDR3 region has 14 residues. Per the germline V gene, CDR1 is SGHVS and CDR2 is FNYEAQ. Trimming cost V 4 bases and J 0 bases, with 10 bases left between them. The CDR3 DNA sequence: TGTGCCAGCAGCTCAAGGGGGATCTCCTACGAGCAGTACTTC. This codes for CASSSRGISYEQYF.

This chain links TRBV30 with TRBJ2-1; tentative D call: TRBD2 (6 bases). CDR3 length equals 16 residues. Trimming left V 0 bases short and J 4 bases short, with 16 bases between. Germline loops: CDR1 GTSNPN, CDR2 SVGIG (reference sequence). In nucleotides, the CDR3 is TGTGCCTGGAGTGTACGATTTAGCGGCGATTACAATGAGCAGTTCTTC. Protein sequence: CAWSVRFSGDYNEQFF.

CDR3 loop: CASSPTKSLAGVFNEQFF. In DNA, the CDR3 is TGCGCCAGCAGCCCAACCAAGTCACTAGCGGGAGTTTTCAATGAGCAGTTCTTC. The chain carries TRBV5-1 and TRBJ2-1; 11 bases map to TRBD2. The CDR3 extends over 18 amino acids. Germline V lookup: CDR1 SGHRS, CDR2 YFSETQ. Trimming cost V 4 bases and J 6 bases; bases outside gene matches: 15.

V and J are TRBV5-6 and TRBJ2-5, with D uncertain. V lost 0 bases and J lost 7, with 10 bases in between. CDR3 length: 13 residues. In germline, CDR1 is SGHDT, CDR2 YYEEEE. In nucleotides, the CDR3 is TGTGCCAGCAGCTTGGGCTGGCTTGGGACCCAGTACTTC. Its protein product is CASSLGWLGTQYF. Full variable domain (outside the CDR3, taken from reference TRBV5-6 and TRBJ2-5): DAGVTQSPTHLIKTRGQQVTLRCSPKSGHDTVSWYQQALGQGPQFIFQYYEEEERQRGNFPDRFSGHQFPNYSSELNVNALLLGDSALYLCASSLGWLGTQYFGPGTRLLVL.

CDR3 residues: CASSLIRAAYNEQFF. The CDR3 DNA is TGTGCCAGCAGCTTAATCCGGGCTGCCTACAATGAGCAGTTCTTC. The chain couples TRBV7-8 to TRBJ2-1, with unresolved D. CDR3 length equals 15 residues. Germline V gene sequence: CDR1 SGHVS, CDR2 FQNEAQ. Trimming removed 2 bases at V and 2 bases at J, with 10 bases between.

This clone has a handful of counts. The chain has TRBV5-1 and TRBJ2-7, with D perhaps given as TRBD1 or TRBD2 (7 bases each). CDR3 length: 15 amino acids. Between the trimmed V and J ends, which lost 3 bases and 2 bases, there was a span of 15 bases. The germline gives CDR1 SGHRS, CDR2 YFSETQ. CDR3 nucleotides: TGCGCCAGCAGCTCGGCGGGGGACAGACCCTACGAGCAGTACTTC. Protein sequence: CASSSAGDRPYEQYF.

The rearrangement uses TRBV6-5 and TRBJ1-5; weak D call: TRBD1 (6 bases). There are 14 residues in the CDR3. V lost 2 bases and J 4 bases, leaving 9 bases between the germline ends. CDR1 and CDR2 (germline): MNHEY, SVGAGI. The DNA for the CDR3 is TGTGCCAGCAGTTACCGGGGGCTAAATCAGCCCCAGCATTTT. As protein: CASSYRGLNQPQHF.

This chain connects TRBV19 to TRBJ2-1; 11 bases are a match to TRBD2. The J segment lost 9 bases and the V segment lost 8 bases, leaving 12 bases of the junction unmatched. CDR3 length: 15 residues. CDR1 LNHDA and CDR2 SQIVND come from the germline V gene (reference sequence). The CDR3 loop reads CASCPSLAGGIEQFF. The DNA for the CDR3 is TGTGCCAGTTGCCCCTCGCTAGCGGGAGGAATTGAGCAGTTCTTC.

This chain uses TRBV29-1 with TRBJ2-3, with TRBD2 identical over 12 bases. Germline V lookup: CDR1 SQVTM, CDR2 ANQGSEA. Trimming cost V 7 bases and J 8 bases; bases outside gene matches: 16. The CDR3 covers 16 residues. The CDR3 DNA reads TGCAGCGCTTACAGCCCGGGACTAGCGGGTTTGGGTACGCAGTATTTT. Its protein is CSAYSPGLAGLGTQYF.

The chain links TRBV7-2 to TRBJ1-5; D not certain. Germline V lookup: CDR1 SGHTA, CDR2 FQGNSA. CDR3 length equals 16 residues. With 5 bases removed from V and 4 bases from J, the gap between germline ends came to 18 bases. The CDR3 sequence: CASSPATMRRNQPQHF. CDR3 sequence (DNA): TGTGCCAGCAGCCCAGCTACAATGAGGCGGAATCAGCCCCAGCATTTT.

This chain links TRBV7-2 with TRBJ1-1; no clear D. Germline V gene lookup returns CDR1 SGHTA and CDR2 FQGNSA. Trimming took off 1 base at V and 5 bases at J, with 14 bases between the two ends. CDR3 size: 15 residues. In DNA form, the CDR3 reads TGTGCCAGCAGCTTAGTGTGGGAAGGCAGAACTGAAGCTTTCTTT. This gives the protein CASSLVWEGRTEAFF.